A selection of T cell receptor beta chains follows, all from one sample in a study of blood T cell repertoires in COVID-19. The data were produced by immunoSEQ multiplex PCR, yet TCRdb's version contains in-frame clones alone and is incomplete. The sample includes 150,000 to 200,000 clones, about 85% seen only once; the top ten take 0.99%. The specimen was peripheral blood. The receptors derive from a man between 18 and 35 years old with acute or convalescent COVID-19. Both conserved end residues are part of each CDR3.

TRBJ1-5 16 TRBV20-1 CSASDRGQGNSEPQHF
TRBJ1-2 15 TRBV7-9 CASRSDRASGYGYTF
TRBJ2-3 16 TRBV28 CASRGQGAGDPDTQYF
TRBJ1-6 16 TRBV5-1 CASRIGGDNQNSPLHF
TRBJ1-2 14 TRBV27 CASSPTGSPYGYTF
TRBJ1-6 16 TRBV5-1 CASSPQGGQGGSPLHF
TRBJ1-5 17 TRBV19 CASSIGFRTGGYQPQHF
TRBJ1-6 18 TRBV4-1 CASSQIAGDGGPYSPLHF
TRBJ1-1 13 TRBV30 CAWNPKGQVEAFF
TRBJ1-2 14 TRBV2 CASSVEVDKTGYTF
TRBJ1-5 15 TRBV4-2 CASSQADSSNQPQHF
TRBJ2-1 17 TRBV15 CATSRDRGGGPYNEQFF
TRBJ2-3 14 TRBV6-5 CASRFFRRMDTQYF
TRBJ1-4 15 TRBV5-5 CASSLETRTNEKLFF
TRBJ1-2 14 TRBV20-1 CSASNHGGNYGYTF
TRBJ1-2 13 TRBV30 CAWSVLRYYGYTF
TRBJ2-5 17 TRBV24-1 CATSDLSPAGGPKTQYF
TRBJ2-5 16 TRBV5-6 CASSLVAGGRQETQYF
TRBJ2-3 17 TRBV5-5 CASSIRLGTGFGNTQYF
TRBJ2-1 15 TRBV7-8 CASRLTSGGYNEQFF
TRBJ1-2 15 TRBV30 CACKTSARQGRGYTF
TRBJ2-7 14 TRBV3-1/TRBV3-2 CASSRGLAGREQYF
TRBJ1-1 15 TRBV27 CASSLSRGAGTEAFF
TRBJ1-4 17 TRBV5-5 CASSIAGTGGYNEKLFF
TRBJ2-2 13 TRBV6-5 CASSSGDSGELFF
TRBJ2-1 11 TRBV7-9 CASTSGSEQFF
TRBJ2-5 15 TRBV5-1 CASSLQGVAIETQYF
TRBJ2-7 13 TRBV7-8 CASSLVPGKEQYF
TRBJ2-7 12 TRBV7-8 CASGTGAYEQYF
TRBJ1-4 16 TRBV4-1 CASSQERKGAGEKLFF
TRBJ2-5 16 TRBV7-9 CASSRGLAGLQETQYF
TRBJ2-7 14 TRBV30 CAWRGQGISYEQYF
TRBJ2-3 10 TRBV2 CASIEKTLIF
TRBJ1-4 13 TRBV19 CASSTMGNEKLFF
TRBJ2-7 14 TRBV7-9 CASSFTGNSYEQYF
TRBJ1-1 13 TRBV25-1 CASRGGQNTEAFF
TRBJ2-1 16 TRBV4-1 CASSRIGQEEYNEQFF
TRBJ2-3 16 TRBV7-6 CASSLAPSGGADTQYF
TRBJ2-1 16 TRBV7-7 CASSSGLAGGGNEQFF
TRBJ1-2 15 TRBV27 CASSLSFLGQDSYTF
TRBJ2-5 18 TRBV5-6 CASSLAPRLAGEQETQYF
TRBJ1-5 14 TRBV19 CASSIAGVDQPQHF
TRBJ2-1 14 TRBV5-1 CASSIPRGVGEQFF
TRBJ2-3 16 TRBV7-9 CASSPVAGWKTDTQYF
TRBJ2-1 13 TRBV18 CASSPDNSNEQFF
TRBJ2-1 13 TRBV15 CATSRDWQVEQFF
TRBJ1-1 15 TRBV28 CASSSNRGLVTEAFF
TRBJ2-2 14 TRBV4-2 CASSQAGNTGELFF
TRBJ2-5 15 TRBV2 CASSEYGGIQETQYF
TRBJ2-2 17 TRBV7-2 CASSGAPGTGHTGELFF
TRBJ2-1 11 TRBV30 CAWTNYNEQFF
TRBJ2-1 15 TRBV5-1 CASNTRKRGANEQFF